Detailed here is one T cell receptor beta chain. Its target is not known. Other DNA sequences in this specimen translate into the identical CDR3. Produced via immunoSEQ multiplex PCR; TCRdb's table is partial and in-frame only. The sample shows roughly 82,000 clones, approximately 84% of them seen only once. These data are taken from a study of T cell responses to AZD1222 COVID-19 vaccine. General study points: Spike-specific TCR breadth and depth were elevated following two AZD1222 doses.

This CDR3 has 14 residues. Germline V lookup: CDR1 KGHSH, CDR2 LQKENI. With 3 bases clipped from V and 0 bases from J, the junction kept 1 base outside the gene matches. The receptor was isolated from an adult in good health. This chain joins TRBV18 and TRBJ1-1, with 7 bases that match TRBD1. The sequencing here drew on peripheral blood, taken on day 0 of AZD1222 vaccination. The CDR3 spells CASSPDRLNTEAFF. The CDR3 DNA sequence: TGTGCCAGCTCACCGGACAGGTTGAACACTGAAGCTTTCTTT.